These 29 T cell receptor beta chains were all obtained from the same sample, sequenced in a study of blood T cells in healthy people across ages. With a J-beta primer mix and a sample-barcoded 5' primer, a second PCR ran about 7 to 12 cycles. TCRdb processed the 5' RACE reads anew with MiXCR; each CDR3 protein has one entry. The sample holds fewer than 1,000,000 distinct CDR3 sequences; 35% to 50% are singletons and the top ten take over 15%. Source material: blood. These receptors came from an elderly man in good health.

This clonotype was seen more than once but under ten times. The chain is built from TRBV20-1 and TRBJ2-1; 10 bases are shared with TRBD1. J was trimmed by 2 bases and V by 4 bases; bases with no gene match: 5. Germline V gives CDR1 DFQATT, CDR2 SNEGSKA (reference sequence). CDR3 length equals 15 residues. Here the CDR3 reads CSAMTGTGAYNEQFF. Here the CDR3 DNA reads TGCAGTGCTATGACCGGGACAGGGGCCTACAATGAGCAGTTCTTC.

This chain uses TRBV20-1 with TRBJ2-3; the D gene could be TRBD1 or TRBD2 (6 bases each). This CDR3 spans 16 amino acids. From germline, CDR1 is DFQATT and CDR2 SNEGSKA (reference sequence). Trimming left V 6 bases short and J 1 base short, with 20 bases between. CDR3 residues: CSASTGTAGRTDTQYF. The CDR3 DNA follows: TGCAGTGCCAGTACAGGGACTGCGGGACGCACAGATACGCAGTATTTT.

In its sample, this clonotype was seen a few times. The V gene is TRBV7-2, the J gene TRBJ2-6; no clear D. V was trimmed by 5 bases and J by 1 base, leaving 15 bases between them. This CDR3 has 17 residues. Germline loops: CDR1 SGHTA, CDR2 FQGNSA. The CDR3 coding sequence is TGTGCCAGCAGCCATACCCAGACCCCTTCTGGGGCCAACGTCCTGACTTTC. It translates to CASSHTQTPSGANVLTF.

The rearrangement joins TRBV7-3 to TRBJ2-3; 15 bases match TRBD2. V shed 5 bases, J shed 8 bases, and the junction held 11 bases outside the gene matches. Germline V gene sequence: CDR1 SGHTA, CDR2 FQGTGA. The CDR3 totals 17 residues. The chain's CDR3 is CASSPAGTSGRRGTQYF. The CDR3 nucleotides read TGTGCCAGCAGCCCAGCCGGGACTAGCGGGAGGAGGGGTACGCAGTATTTT.

The chain carries TRBV6-5 and TRBJ1-2, with 7 bases aligning to TRBD1. V shed 4 bases, J shed 7 bases, and the junction held 6 bases outside the gene matches. CDR3 length: 13 amino acids. Germline lookup yields CDR1 MNHEY and CDR2 SVGAGI. The CDR3 bases are TGTGCCAGCAGTTCCTTGACAGGGTCTGGCTACACCTTC. Translated: CASSSLTGSGYTF.

CDR3: CASSQGRLAGSTDTQYF. DNA of the CDR3: TGTGCCAGCAGCCAAGGGAGACTAGCGGGATCCACAGATACGCAGTATTTT. V usage is TRBV3-1 and J usage is TRBJ2-3; 11 bases agree with TRBD2. From germline, CDR1 is LGHDT and CDR2 YNNKEL (reference sequence). V lost 1 base to trimming and J lost 2 bases; unmatched junction nucleotides: 5. This CDR3 is built from 17 residues.

The V and J genes are TRBV7-3 and TRBJ2-1, with TRBD2 matching 14 bases. The CDR3 has 17 amino acids. CDR1 is SGHTA and CDR2 is FQGTGA in the germline V gene. Trimming removed 1 base from V and 7 bases from J; junction bases left unmatched: 6. CDR3 amino acids: CASSLKGTSGSMNEQFF. CDR3 bases: TGTGCCAGCAGCTTAAAGGGGACTAGCGGGAGCATGAATGAGCAGTTCTTC. Filled out from reference TRBV7-3 and TRBJ2-1, the complete variable domain reads GAGVSQTPSNKVTEKGKYVELRCDPISGHTALYWYRQSLGQGPEFLIYFQGTGAADDSGLPNDRFFAVRPEGSVSTLKIQRTERGDSAVYLCASSLKGTSGSMNEQFFGPGTRLTVL.

The gene calls are TRBV7-4 and TRBJ2-4; 11 bases align to TRBD1. The assigned J gene may be wrong: the sequence end matches TRBJ2-7 better. Germline V gene sequence: CDR1 SGHVT, CDR2 SQSDAQ. This CDR3 comprises 16 residues. As DNA, the CDR3 is TGTGCCAGCAGCACTGAGGGACAGGGGGTTCCCTACGAGCAGTACTTC. This translates into CASSTEGQGVPYEQYF.

This clonotype appeared a few times. V and J are TRBV12-3 or TRBV12-4 and TRBJ2-3; D gene uncertain. Trimming cost V 9 bases and J 4 bases, with 8 bases left between them. The CDR3 loop spans 11 amino acids. CDR3 in amino acids: CARGLADTQYF. The DNA for the CDR3 is TGTGCCAGAGGCCTCGCAGATACGCAGTATTTT.

This clonotype was counted only a few times. The genes are TRBV7-2 and TRBJ2-7; TRBD2 matches at 15 bases. With V trimmed by 5 bases and J by 3 bases, 8 bases remained unmatched. Germline V gene data show CDR1 as SGHTA and CDR2 as FQGNSA. This CDR3 is 17 amino acids long. CDR3 sequence reads: CASSPGLAGGSIYEQYF. CDR3 sequence (DNA): TGTGCCAGCAGCCCAGGACTAGCGGGAGGGTCTATCTACGAGCAGTACTTC.

The chain carries TRBV25-1 and TRBJ2-7; 10 bases match TRBD1. CDR1 is MGHDK and CDR2 is SYGVNS in the germline V gene. This CDR3 region has 15 residues. The V segment lost 4 bases and the J segment 6 bases; nucleotides outside the gene matches: 9. The CDR3, as DNA: TGTGCCAGCAGTGGAGACCGGGACAGGGGATGCGAGCAGTACTTC. Translated: CASSGDRDRGCEQYF.

The chain couples TRBV29-1 to TRBJ2-5, with TRBD1 matching 7 bases. The CDR3 covers 12 residues. Trimming at V came to 6 bases and at J to 3 bases, leaving 4 bases not matched to a gene. CDR1 and CDR2 (germline): SQVTM, ANQGSEA. DNA for the CDR3: TGCAGCGTGTGGGACAGCGAAGAGACCCAGTACTTC. It is translated as CSVWDSEETQYF. The full variable domain, completed using reference TRBV29-1 and TRBJ2-5, is SAVISQKPSRDICQRGTSLTIQCQVDSQVTMMFWYRQQPGQSLTLIATANQGSEATYESGFVIDKFPISRPNLTFSTLTVSNMSPEDSSIYLCSVWDSEETQYFGPGTRLLVL.

The chain couples TRBV5-6 to TRBJ2-2; D not resolved. The CDR3 loop spans 14 amino acids. Between the trimmed V and J ends, which lost 0 bases and 5 bases, there was a span of 8 bases. Germline V gene sequence: CDR1 SGHDT, CDR2 YYEEEE. The CDR3 reads CASSLGFITGELFF. The DNA for the CDR3 is TGTGCCAGCAGCTTGGGGTTTATAACCGGGGAGCTGTTTTTT.

On this clonotype: This sequence may be a read error, since a much larger clone differs from it by one base. The chain recombines TRBV7-8 with TRBJ2-7, with 7 bases lining up with TRBD2. V lost 7 bases and J lost 7; bases outside the gene matches: 19. The germline gives CDR1 SGHVS, CDR2 FQNEAQ. The CDR3 runs to 16 residues. The CDR3 here is CASTTAGTPAGDEQYF. The CDR3 nucleotides read TGTGCCAGCACCACCGCCGGGACGCCCGCGGGAGATGAGCAGTACTTC.

This sequence joins TRBV6-2 or TRBV6-3 and TRBJ2-3, with TRBD2 as a possible D gene (6 bases). The V end lost 4 bases, the J end lost 1 base, and 12 bases lay between the germline ends. Germline CDR1 is MNHEY and CDR2 is SVGEGT. The CDR3 contains 15 residues. CDR3 DNA: TGTGCCAGCAGTTTCTCTAGCGTGGGCACAGATACGCAGTATTTT. This translates into CASSFSSVGTDTQYF.

The chain joins TRBV7-2 to TRBJ2-3, with D tentatively TRBD2 (6 bases). The CDR3 consists of 16 residues. CDR1 and CDR2 from the germline V gene are SGHTA and FQGNSA. Trimming cost V 1 base and J 2 bases, with 13 bases left between them. The CDR3 nucleotides read TGTGCCAGCAGCTTAGGAGGTAGCGGATCCACAGATACGCAGTATTTT. Protein: CASSLGGSGSTDTQYF.

The chain recombines TRBV28 with TRBJ2-1; possibly TRBD2 for D (6 bases). Germline CDR1 reads MDHEN; CDR2 reads SYDVKM. V was clipped by 2 bases and J by 7 bases, with 18 bases between them. This CDR3 spans 16 amino acids. CDR3: CASSLAPIGEVNEQFF. The DNA of the CDR3 is TGTGCCAGCAGTTTAGCCCCGATCGGGGAGGTAAATGAGCAGTTCTTC.

This clonotype was observed a handful of times. The chain employs TRBV5-1 and TRBJ2-7; D perhaps matches TRBD1 (6 bases). There are 14 residues in the CDR3. V lost 6 bases and J lost 2, with 15 bases in between. Germline values: CDR1 SGHRS, CDR2 YFSETQ. The CDR3 sequence is CASNVAGDTYEQYF. CDR3 DNA: TGCGCCAGCAATGTCGCAGGGGACACCTACGAGCAGTACTTC.

This clonotype came up a few times. The rearrangement uses TRBV5-1 and TRBJ2-5; D remains ambiguous. This CDR3 has 13 amino acids. The ends were cut back, 4 bases at V and 4 bases at J, with 11 bases in the middle. In germline, CDR1 is SGHRS, CDR2 YFSETQ. CDR3 region: CASSGDWGETQYF. CDR3 in DNA: TGCGCCAGCAGCGGGGATTGGGGAGAGACCCAGTACTTC.

The chain links TRBV4-3 to TRBJ2-5, with 7 bases fitting TRBD2. The DNA end favors TRBJ2-7, so the J call may be wrong. CDR1 and CDR2 (germline): LGHNA, YSLEER. The CDR3 sequence is 14 residues long. The CDR3 DNA follows: TGCGCCAGCAGCCAAGTCAGTGGGAGGGACGAGCAGTACTTC. As protein: CASSQVSGRDEQYF.

The chain is built from TRBV7-2 and TRBJ2-7; 8 bases align to TRBD2. CDR3 length: 15 amino acids. Looked up from germline, CDR1 is SGHTA and CDR2 is FQGNSA. The V gene end was trimmed by 3 bases and the J gene end by 6 bases; junction bases not matched to a gene: 10. In DNA, the CDR3 is TGTGCCAGCAGCTTTAGCAGCCAGCGGGAGAGCGAGCAGTACTTC. It codes for CASSFSSQRESEQYF.

The table lists this clonotype with a few counts. V gene TRBV6-2 or TRBV6-3 combines with J gene TRBJ2-1; 7 bases are a match to TRBD2. V lost 8 bases to trimming and J lost 3 bases; unmatched junction nucleotides: 13. This CDR3 has 16 amino acids. The V gene's germline CDR1 is MNHEY and CDR2 SVGEGT. CDR3 sequence reads: CASASAERDGYNEQFF. The CDR3 nucleotides read TGTGCCAGCGCCTCGGCCGAGCGGGATGGCTACAATGAGCAGTTCTTC.

The chain uses TRBV27 and TRBJ2-7, with 10 nucleotides matching TRBD2. There are 17 residues in the CDR3. Germline values: CDR1 MNHEY, CDR2 SMNVEV (reference sequence). Trimming removed 2 bases from V and 5 bases from J; junction bases left unmatched: 12. Written as DNA, the CDR3 is TGTGCCAGCAGTTTAAATTTGGCTAGCGGGAGAACTGACGAGCAGTACTTC. Amino acids: CASSLNLASGRTDEQYF.

The chain links TRBV12-3 or TRBV12-4 to TRBJ2-6; D perhaps matches TRBD1 (5 bases). CDR3 length equals 16 residues. V lost 6 bases, J lost 5 bases, and 17 bases lay in between. CDR3 protein: CASRPSTALWANVLTF. CDR3 bases: TGTGCCAGCAGACCCTCGACAGCTCTCTGGGCCAACGTCCTGACTTTC.

On this clonotype itself: One junction end does not reproduce the germline sequence, and a read error may be involved. The V and J genes are TRBV6-2 or TRBV6-3 and TRBJ2-5; TRBD2 matches 10 bases. Germline CDR1 and CDR2: MNHEY and SVGEGT. This CDR3 has 17 amino acids. The CDR3 sequence: CAGSLLRTSGTQETQYF. DNA of the CDR3: TGTGCCGGCAGTCTGCTCAGGACTAGCGGAACCCAAGAGACCCAGTACTTC.

This clonotype was seen only a few times. The rearrangement joins TRBV11-1 to TRBJ1-2; 9 nucleotides match TRBD1. V was clipped by 4 bases and J by 4 bases; unmatched bases: 4. The CDR3 is 14 residues long. The germline CDR1 and CDR2 sequences are SGHAT and FQDESV (reference sequence). DNA of the CDR3: TGTGCCAGCAGCTCTACAGGGGGCGGCTATGGCTACACCTTC. Its protein is CASSSTGGGYGYTF.

This clonotype was seen at least ten times. A much bigger clone sits one base away, suggesting this may be a read error. Here the CDR3 reads CASRGGGPDTQYF. The CDR3 DNA follows: TGTGCCAGCAGAGGCGGCGGGCCAGATACGCAGTATTTT. The chain combines TRBV12-3 or TRBV12-4 with TRBJ2-3, with a possible D match to TRBD2 (5 bases). Trimming took 6 bases from V and 4 from J, leaving 11 bases between them. The CDR3 extends over 13 amino acids.

The V and J genes are TRBV7-2 and TRBJ1-3; D remains unclear. Looked up from germline, CDR1 is SGHTA and CDR2 is FQGNSA. The CDR3 consists of 18 residues. Trimming stripped 0 bases from V and 1 base from J, with 16 bases between. CDR3 sequence reads: CASSLAWQAVKSGNTIYF. The CDR3 DNA follows: TGTGCCAGCAGCTTAGCGTGGCAGGCAGTAAAGTCTGGAAACACCATATATTTT.

This chain joins TRBV27 and TRBJ2-5, with D tentatively TRBD2 (5 bases). The CDR3 totals 15 residues. The ends were cut back, 6 bases at V and 1 base at J, with 15 bases in the middle. Germline V gene sequence: CDR1 MNHEY, CDR2 SMNVEV (reference sequence). CDR3 in amino acids: CASRPPGVGQETQYF. The CDR3 DNA sequence: TGTGCCAGCAGACCTCCCGGGGTTGGCCAAGAGACCCAGTACTTC.